These 9 T cell receptor beta chains originate from one sample sequenced in a study of T cells in Graves' hyperthyroidism and ophthalmopathy. The source material, RNA transcripts, was used to amplify TCR beta CDR3 regions. Carried out on the TCR CDR3, a first-round RT-PCR used the HTBI primer set. TCRdb called the multiplex PCR reads again in MiXCR, with one record for every CDR3 protein. There are 500,000 to 650,000 distinct CDR3 sequences in the sample; over 15% occur only once, and around 17% lies in the top ten. Sequences were obtained from blood. All receptors derive from a woman aged 18 to 35 with Graves' ophthalmopathy.

This clonotype has a handful of counts. The V gene is TRBV10-3, the J gene TRBJ2-1; TRBD2 matches at 10 bases. This CDR3 is built from 16 residues. From germline, CDR1 is ENHRY and CDR2 SYGVKD. J gave up 10 bases and V 2 bases, and 11 bases lay outside the gene matches. The CDR3 sequence: CAISEMWLAGEREQFF. The CDR3 nucleotides read TGTGCCATCAGTGAGATGTGGCTAGCGGGAGAACGAGAGCAGTTCTTC.

This clonotype was seen ten or more times. V is TRBV7-9 and J is TRBJ2-3; TRBD2 matches at 10 bases. CDR1 is SEHNR, CDR2 FQNEAQ, per germline (reference sequence). Unmatched junction bases numbered 5, after V lost 2 bases and J lost 3 bases. This CDR3 is built from 16 residues. In DNA form, the CDR3 reads TGTGCCAGCAGCTTACTAGCGGGAGTCGAGACAGATACGCAGTATTTT. Protein sequence: CASSLLAGVETDTQYF.

On this clonotype itself: One end of the junction fails to match germline, which may point to a read error. CDR3 region: CASSDRVVNAEAFF. The CDR3 DNA follows: TGTGCCAGCAGCGATCGGGTGGTGAACGCTGAAGCTTTCTTT. This chain uses TRBV28 with TRBJ1-1; D unresolved. Germline V gives CDR1 MDHEN, CDR2 SYDVKM. The CDR3 runs to 14 residues.

This clonotype was counted only a few times. V gene TRBV6-1 combines with J gene TRBJ2-2; D is perhaps TRBD1 (7 bases). Germline assignment: CDR1 MNHNS and CDR2 SASEGT. The V and J ends lost 6 bases and 4 bases respectively, with 18 bases between them. The CDR3 is 16 residues long. This chain's CDR3 is CASSAPRGASTGELFF. CDR3 sequence (DNA): TGTGCCAGCAGCGCACCCAGGGGGGCGTCCACCGGGGAGCTGTTTTTT.

This clonotype was counted a few times. The chain couples TRBV7-2 to TRBJ2-3; TRBD1 aligns across 7 bases. CDR1 and CDR2 (germline): SGHTA, FQGNSA. V trimming: 5 bases; J trimming: 4 bases; junction bases outside the gene matches: 12. The CDR3 runs 16 residues. In DNA form, the CDR3 reads TGTGCCAGCAGCCCAACGCCGGGACAGCCCCCAGATACGCAGTATTTT. Its protein product is CASSPTPGQPPDTQYF. The variable domain in full, completed from reference TRBV7-2 and TRBJ2-3, reads GAGVSQSPSNKVTEKGKDVELRCDPISGHTALYWYRQSLGQGLEFLIYFQGNSAPDKSGLPSDRFSAERTGGSVSTLTIQRTQQEDSAVYLCASSPTPGQPPDTQYFGPGTRLTVL.

This clonotype was recorded at least ten times. J is TRBJ2-3 and V is TRBV7-8; 12 bases are shared with TRBD2. CDR1 is SGHVS, CDR2 FQNEAQ, per germline. Trimming removed 5 bases from V and 3 bases from J; junction bases left unmatched: 3. The CDR3 length is 15 residues. CDR3 protein: CASSHGLAGTDTQYF. The CDR3 DNA follows: TGTGCCAGCAGCCACGGACTAGCGGGAACAGATACGCAGTATTTT.

This clonotype has only a few counts. A much larger clonotype is one base distant, so this may be a read error. CDR3 protein: CASSQRGSSYEQYF. The CDR3 DNA reads as TGTGCCAGCAGTCAGAGGGGCAGCTCCTACGAGCAGTACTTC. The chain carries TRBV12-3 or TRBV12-4 and TRBJ2-7; D is possibly TRBD1 or TRBD2 (5 bases each). The CDR3 is 14 residues long. Trimming took 5 bases from V and 0 from J, leaving 11 bases between them.

V gene TRBV28 combines with J gene TRBJ1-5; possible D gene TRBD1, 5 bases. Germline assignment: CDR1 MDHEN and CDR2 SYDVKM. Deletions cut 3 bases from V and 3 bases from J, with 12 bases between. This CDR3 is 15 amino acids long. The CDR3 DNA sequence: TGTGCCAGCAGTTTCCCGGGGGTGGTCAATCAGCCCCAGCATTTT. Protein product: CASSFPGVVNQPQHF.

The V call is TRBV5-1, the J call TRBJ2-2, with D maybe TRBD2 (6 bases). The CDR3 contains 15 residues. The ends were cut back, 1 base at V and 3 bases at J, with 10 bases in the middle. The germline CDR1 and CDR2 sequences are SGHRS and YFSETQ. The DNA for the CDR3 is TGCGCCAGCAGCTTGACAGTAGCGGACACCGGGGAGCTGTTTTTT. Protein sequence: CASSLTVADTGELFF.